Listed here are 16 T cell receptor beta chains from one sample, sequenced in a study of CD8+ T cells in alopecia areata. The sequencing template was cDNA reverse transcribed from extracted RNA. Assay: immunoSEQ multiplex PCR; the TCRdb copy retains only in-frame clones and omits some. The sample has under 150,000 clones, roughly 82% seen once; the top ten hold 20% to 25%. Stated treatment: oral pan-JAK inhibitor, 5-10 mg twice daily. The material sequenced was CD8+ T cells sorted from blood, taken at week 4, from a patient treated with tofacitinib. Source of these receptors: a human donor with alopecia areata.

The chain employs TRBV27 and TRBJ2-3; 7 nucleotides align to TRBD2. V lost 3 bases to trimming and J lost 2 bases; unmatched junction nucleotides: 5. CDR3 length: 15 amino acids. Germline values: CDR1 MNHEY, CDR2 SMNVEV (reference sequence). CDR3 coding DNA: TGTGCCAGCAGTTTCCTAGCGGATCACACAGATACGCAGTATTTT. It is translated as CASSFLADHTDTQYF.

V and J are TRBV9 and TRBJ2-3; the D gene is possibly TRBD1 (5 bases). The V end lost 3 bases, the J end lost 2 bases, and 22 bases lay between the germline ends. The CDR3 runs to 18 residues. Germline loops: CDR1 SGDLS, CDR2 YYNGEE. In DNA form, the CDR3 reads TGTGCCAGCAGCGCGAACTTTCTAGAACAGGACAACACAGATACGCAGTATTTT. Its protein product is CASSANFLEQDNTDTQYF. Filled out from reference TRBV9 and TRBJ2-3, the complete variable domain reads DSGVTQTPKHLITATGQRVTLRCSPRSGDLSVYWYQQSLDQGLQFLIQYYNGEERAKGNILERFSAQQFPDLHSELNLSSLELGDSALYFCASSANFLEQDNTDTQYFGPGTRLTVL.

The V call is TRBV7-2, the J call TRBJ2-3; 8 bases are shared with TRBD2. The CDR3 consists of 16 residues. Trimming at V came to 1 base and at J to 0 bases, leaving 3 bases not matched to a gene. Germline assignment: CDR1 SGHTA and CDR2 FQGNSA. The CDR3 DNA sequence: TGTGCCAGCAGCTTAGGACTAGCGACTAGCACAGATACGCAGTATTTT. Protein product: CASSLGLATSTDTQYF.

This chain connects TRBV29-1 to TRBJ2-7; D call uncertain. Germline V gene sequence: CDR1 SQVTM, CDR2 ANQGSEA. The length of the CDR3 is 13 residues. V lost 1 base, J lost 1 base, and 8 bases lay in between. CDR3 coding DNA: TGCAGCGTTGAAGGTAACGGGTCCTACGAGCAGTACTTC. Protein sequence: CSVEGNGSYEQYF.

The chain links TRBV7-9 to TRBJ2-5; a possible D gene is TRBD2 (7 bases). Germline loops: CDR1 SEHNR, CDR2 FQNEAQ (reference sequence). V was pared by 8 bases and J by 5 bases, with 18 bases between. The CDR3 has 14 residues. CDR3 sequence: CASFGGGARETQYF. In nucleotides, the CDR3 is TGTGCCAGCTTTGGAGGGGGGGCCCGGGAGACCCAGTACTTC.

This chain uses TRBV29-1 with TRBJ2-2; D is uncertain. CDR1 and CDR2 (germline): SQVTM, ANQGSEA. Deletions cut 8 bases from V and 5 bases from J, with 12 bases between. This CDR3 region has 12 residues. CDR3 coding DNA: TGCAGCTCCATAGTGGGGACCGGGGAGCTGTTTTTT. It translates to CSSIVGTGELFF.

The CDR3 nucleotides read TGTGCCAGCAGTTTCAATCGGGTGGACATTCAGTACTTC. Its protein is CASSFNRVDIQYF. The rearrangement uses TRBV27 and TRBJ2-4; D ambiguous. Germline lookup yields CDR1 MNHEY and CDR2 SMNVEV (reference sequence). The CDR3 is 13 residues long. The ends were cut back, 3 bases at V and 8 bases at J, with 11 bases in the middle.

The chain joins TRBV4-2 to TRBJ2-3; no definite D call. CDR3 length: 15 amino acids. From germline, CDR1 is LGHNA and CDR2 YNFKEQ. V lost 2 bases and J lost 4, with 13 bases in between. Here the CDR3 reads CASSQSAVSADTQYF. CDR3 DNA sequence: TGTGCCAGCAGCCAATCAGCCGTAAGCGCAGATACGCAGTATTTT.

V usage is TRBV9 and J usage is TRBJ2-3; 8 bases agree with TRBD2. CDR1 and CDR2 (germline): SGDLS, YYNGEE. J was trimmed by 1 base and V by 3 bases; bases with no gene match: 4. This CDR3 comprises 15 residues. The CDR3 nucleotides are TGTGCCAGCAGCGGTAGCGGGGTGGGCACAGATACGCAGTATTTT. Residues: CASSGSGVGTDTQYF.

CDR3 in DNA: TGTGCCAGCAGCTTAGGGACAGGGGGCGCCGGATCACCCCTCCACTTT. It specifies CASSLGTGGAGSPLHF. The chain has TRBV7-6 and TRBJ1-6; the match to TRBD1 covers 11 bases. V lost 1 base, J lost 10 bases, and 6 bases stayed unmatched. The CDR3 covers 16 residues. Germline V gene data show CDR1 as SGHVS and CDR2 as FNYEAQ.

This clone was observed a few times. The CDR3 DNA is TGCGCCAGCAGCCGCTCGACAGGGTCCTACGAGCAGTACTTC. This codes for CASSRSTGSYEQYF. V gene TRBV4-1 combines with J gene TRBJ2-7; TRBD1 aligns across 7 bases. Germline V gene sequence: CDR1 MGHRA, CDR2 YSYEKL. After removal of 4 bases from V and 1 base from J, the junction contained 4 bases not matched to a gene. The CDR3 has 14 residues.

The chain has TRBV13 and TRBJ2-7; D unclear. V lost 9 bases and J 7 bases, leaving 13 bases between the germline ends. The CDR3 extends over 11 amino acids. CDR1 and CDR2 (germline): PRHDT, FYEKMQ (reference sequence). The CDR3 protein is CASSGRGEQYF. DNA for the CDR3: TGTGCCAGTTCTGGCCGTGGGGAGCAGTACTTC.

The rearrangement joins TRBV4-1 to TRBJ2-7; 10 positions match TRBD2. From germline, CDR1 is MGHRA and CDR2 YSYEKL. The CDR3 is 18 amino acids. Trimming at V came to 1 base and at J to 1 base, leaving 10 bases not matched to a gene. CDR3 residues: CASSQVHGLAGESYEQYF. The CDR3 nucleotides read TGCGCCAGCAGCCAAGTTCACGGGCTAGCGGGGGAATCCTACGAGCAGTACTTC.

CDR3 loop: CASGGYEQYF. The CDR3 DNA sequence: TGTGCCAGCGGGGGGTACGAGCAGTACTTC. The chain uses TRBV7-2 and TRBJ2-7, with D possibly being TRBD2 (6 bases). The germline V and J ends were trimmed by 8 bases and 4 bases, with 6 bases remaining between them. The CDR3 extends over 10 amino acids. Germline CDR1 reads SGHTA; CDR2 reads FQGNSA.

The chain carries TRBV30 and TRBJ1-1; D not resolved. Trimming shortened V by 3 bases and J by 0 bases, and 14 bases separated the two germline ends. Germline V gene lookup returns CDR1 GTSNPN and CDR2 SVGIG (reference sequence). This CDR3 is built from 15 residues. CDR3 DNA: TGTGCCTGGAGCCCCGTCCTGACATTGAACACTGAAGCTTTCTTT. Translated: CAWSPVLTLNTEAFF. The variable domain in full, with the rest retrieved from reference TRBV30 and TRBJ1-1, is SQTIHQWPATLVQPVGSPLSLECTVEGTSNPNLYWYRQAAGRGLQLLFYSVGIGQISSEVPQNLSASRPQDRQFILSSKKLLLSDSGFYLCAWSPVLTLNTEAFFGQGTRLTVV.

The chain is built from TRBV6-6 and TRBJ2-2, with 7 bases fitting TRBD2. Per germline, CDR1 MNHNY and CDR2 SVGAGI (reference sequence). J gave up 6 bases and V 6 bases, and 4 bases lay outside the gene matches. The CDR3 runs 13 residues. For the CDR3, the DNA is TGTGCCAGCAGCCCCCGGGGGGCCGGGGAGCTGTTTTTT. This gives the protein CASSPRGAGELFF.